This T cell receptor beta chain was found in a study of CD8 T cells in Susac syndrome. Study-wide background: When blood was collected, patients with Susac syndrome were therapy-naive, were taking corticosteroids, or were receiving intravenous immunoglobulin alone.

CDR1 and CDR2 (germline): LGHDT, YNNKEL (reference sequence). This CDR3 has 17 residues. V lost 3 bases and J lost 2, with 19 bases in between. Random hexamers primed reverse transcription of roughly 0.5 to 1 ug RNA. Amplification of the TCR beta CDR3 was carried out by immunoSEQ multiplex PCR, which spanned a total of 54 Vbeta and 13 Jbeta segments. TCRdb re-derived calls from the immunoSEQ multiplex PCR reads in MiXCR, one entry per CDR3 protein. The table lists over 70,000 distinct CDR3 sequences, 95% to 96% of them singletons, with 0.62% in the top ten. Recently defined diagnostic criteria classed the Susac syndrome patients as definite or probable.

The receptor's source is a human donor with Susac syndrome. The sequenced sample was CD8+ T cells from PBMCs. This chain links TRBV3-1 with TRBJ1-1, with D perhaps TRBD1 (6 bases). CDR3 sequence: CASSHADHRATNTEAFF. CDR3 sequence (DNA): TGTGCCAGCAGCCATGCGGATCACAGGGCTACTAACACTGAAGCTTTCTTT.